There are a few counts of the clone carrying this TCR beta chain. Its target is not known. With 3 bases clipped from V and 13 bases from J, the junction kept 11 bases outside the gene matches. The CDR3 loop spans 14 amino acids. The germline V gene has CDR1 SGDLS and CDR2 YYNGEE. The data derive from a study of blood T cells in healthy people across ages. On the study more broadly: Template switching captured about one barcoded beta molecule per two T cells.

Whole-study results and caveats: Nothing was known about donor CMV status, and this possibly confounded expanded clonotype changes.

Alongside a J-beta primer mix, a sample-barcoded 5' primer served in a second PCR lasting 7 to 11 cycles. TCRdb re-called the 5' RACE reads through MiXCR, storing one row per CDR3 protein. This sample has about 700,000 distinct CDR3 sequences, with 32% found just once. The chain combines TRBV9 with TRBJ1-1; 11 bases align to TRBD1. Sequenced input: blood. The TCR was taken from an elderly woman in good health. Here the CDR3 reads CASSAGWRTGGVFF. The CDR3 nucleotides read TGTGCCAGCAGCGCCGGGTGGAGGACAGGGGGCGTTTTCTTT.